This T cell receptor beta chain stems from a study of CXCR3-negative and CXCR3-positive naive CD8 T cells. A remark on this clonotype: Its matching antigen is unknown.

The study, taken as a whole, reports: Fresh PBMCs were used in most assays, and CXCR3 expression partially decreased after cryopreservation. In CXCR3-positive naive cells, the TRB CDR3s were more hydrophobic than in CXCR3-negative naive cells.

Germline-derived CDR1 and CDR2 are SQVTM and ANQGSEA. The CDR3 totals 17 residues. With UMI labels, 5' RACE was used to prepare the TRB cDNA libraries. TCRdb reprocessed the 5' RACE reads and keeps a single row for each CDR3 protein, giving no DNA. The sample table includes some 150,000 distinct CDR3 sequences. Naive cells were sorted as CD45RO-, CCR7+, CD27+ and CD95-. The rearrangement joins TRBV29-1 to TRBJ2-7; lacking DNA, the TRBD2 call made by TCRdb goes unchecked. The receptor comes from a human donor in good health. Some clones in this sample may be carry-over from other donors' samples. The source material was naive CXCR3+ CD8+ T cells from blood. Documented subset: CD45RO-CCR7+CD27+CD95- naive CD8+ T cells expressing CXCR3 (TNR3+). CDR3 region: CSVNLGLAGEREDEQYF.